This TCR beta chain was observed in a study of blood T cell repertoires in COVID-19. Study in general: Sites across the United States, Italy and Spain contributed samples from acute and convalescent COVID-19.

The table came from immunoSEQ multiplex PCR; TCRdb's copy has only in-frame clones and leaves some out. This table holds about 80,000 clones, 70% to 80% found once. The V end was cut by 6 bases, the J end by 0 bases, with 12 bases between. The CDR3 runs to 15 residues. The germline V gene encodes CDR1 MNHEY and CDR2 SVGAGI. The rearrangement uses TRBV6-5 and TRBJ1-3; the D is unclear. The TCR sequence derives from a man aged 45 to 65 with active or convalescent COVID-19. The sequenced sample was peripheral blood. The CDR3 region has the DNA TGTGCCAGCAGATTAACGGTTAACTCTGGAAACACCATATATTTT. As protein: CASRLTVNSGNTIYF.